This T cell receptor beta chain was documented in a study of blood T cell repertoires in COVID-19. Assay: immunoSEQ multiplex PCR; the TCRdb copy retains only in-frame clones and omits some. The sample yields over 130,000 clones, about 80% seen once. Germline V gives CDR1 SGHDN, CDR2 FVKESK. The CDR3 covers 15 residues. Trimming shortened V by 3 bases and J by 3 bases, and 15 bases separated the two germline ends. The sequencing sample was made of peripheral blood. The sequence came from a human donor in a cohort sampled during active COVID-19. The chain employs TRBV14 and TRBJ2-7; perhaps TRBD1 as D (6 bases). The CDR3 protein is CASSQAGTLSYEQYF. The CDR3 DNA sequence: TGTGCCAGCAGCCAGGCCGGGACACTCAGCTACGAGCAGTACTTC.